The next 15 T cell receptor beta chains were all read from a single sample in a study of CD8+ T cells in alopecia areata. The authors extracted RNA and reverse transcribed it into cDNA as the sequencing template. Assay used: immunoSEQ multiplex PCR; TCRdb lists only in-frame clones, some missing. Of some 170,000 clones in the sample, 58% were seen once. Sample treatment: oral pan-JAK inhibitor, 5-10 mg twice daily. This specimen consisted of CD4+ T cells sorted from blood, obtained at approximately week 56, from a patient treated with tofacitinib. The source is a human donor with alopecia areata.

The CDR3 DNA follows: TGTGCCACCAGCAGACCAGGGGGCGTGAACACTGAAGCTTTCTTT. Amino acid sequence: CATSRPGGVNTEAFF. J is TRBJ1-1 and V is TRBV15, with 8 bases identical to TRBD1. Germline trimming cut 2 bases from V and 0 bases from J; bases unmatched to any gene: 2. Germline V gene data show CDR1 as LNHNV and CDR2 as YYDKDF (reference sequence). The CDR3 covers 15 residues. Combining the CDR3 with reference TRBV15 and TRBJ1-1 gives the whole variable domain DAMVIQNPRYQVTQFGKPVTLSCSQTLNHNVMYWYQQKSSQAPKLLFHYYDKDFNNEADTPDNFQSRRPNTSFCFLDIRSPGLGDTAMYLCATSRPGGVNTEAFFGQGTRLTVV.

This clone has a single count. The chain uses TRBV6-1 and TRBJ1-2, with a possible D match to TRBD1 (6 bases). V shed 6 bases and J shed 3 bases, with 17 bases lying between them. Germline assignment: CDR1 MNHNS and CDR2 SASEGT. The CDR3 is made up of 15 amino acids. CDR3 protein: CASSRISKGDYGYTF. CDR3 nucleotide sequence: TGTGCCAGCAGCCGGATCTCAAAGGGGGACTATGGCTACACCTTC.

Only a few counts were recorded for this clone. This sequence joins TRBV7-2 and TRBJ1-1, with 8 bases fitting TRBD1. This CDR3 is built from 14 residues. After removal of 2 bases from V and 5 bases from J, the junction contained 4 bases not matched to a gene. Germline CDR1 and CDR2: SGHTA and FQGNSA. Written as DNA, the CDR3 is TGTGCCAGCAGCTTACGACAGGGGCAAACTGAAGCTTTCTTT. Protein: CASSLRQGQTEAFF.

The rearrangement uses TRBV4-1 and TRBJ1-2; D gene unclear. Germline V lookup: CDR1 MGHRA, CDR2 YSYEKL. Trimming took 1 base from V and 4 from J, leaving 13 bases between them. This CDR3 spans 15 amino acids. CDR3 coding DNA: TGCGCCAGCAGCCAAGGGGATCTTAAACCCTATGGCTACACCTTC. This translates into CASSQGDLKPYGYTF.

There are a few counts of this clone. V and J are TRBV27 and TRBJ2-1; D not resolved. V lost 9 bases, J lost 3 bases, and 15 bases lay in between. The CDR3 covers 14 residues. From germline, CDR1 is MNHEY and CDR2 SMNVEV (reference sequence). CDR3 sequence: CASSQSLGYNEQFF. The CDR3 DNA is TGTGCCAGTTCCCAGTCGCTCGGCTACAATGAGCAGTTCTTC.

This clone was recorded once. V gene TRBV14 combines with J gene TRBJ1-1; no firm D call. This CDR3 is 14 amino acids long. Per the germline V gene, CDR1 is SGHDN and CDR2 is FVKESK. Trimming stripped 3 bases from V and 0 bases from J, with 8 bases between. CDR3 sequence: CASSHAGVNTEAFF. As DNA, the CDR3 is TGTGCCAGCAGCCATGCAGGCGTGAACACTGAAGCTTTCTTT.

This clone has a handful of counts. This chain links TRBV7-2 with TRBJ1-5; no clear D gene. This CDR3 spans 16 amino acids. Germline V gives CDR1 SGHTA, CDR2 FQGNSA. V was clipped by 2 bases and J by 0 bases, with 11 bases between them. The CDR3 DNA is TGTGCCAGCAGCTTATCCGTTGGTGATAGCAATCAGCCCCAGCATTTT. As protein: CASSLSVGDSNQPQHF.

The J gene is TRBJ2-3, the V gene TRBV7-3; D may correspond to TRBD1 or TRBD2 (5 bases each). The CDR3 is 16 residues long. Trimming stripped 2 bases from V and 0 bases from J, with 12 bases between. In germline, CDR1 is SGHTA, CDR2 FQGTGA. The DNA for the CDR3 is TGTGCCAGCAGCTTAGAGGCCGGGGCTAGCACAGATACGCAGTATTTT. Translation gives CASSLEAGASTDTQYF.

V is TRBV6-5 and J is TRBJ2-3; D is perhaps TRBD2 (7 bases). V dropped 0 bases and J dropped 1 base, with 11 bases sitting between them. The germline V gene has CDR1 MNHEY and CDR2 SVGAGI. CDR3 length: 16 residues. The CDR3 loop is CASSYSRGGRTDTQYF. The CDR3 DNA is TGTGCCAGCAGTTACTCGAGGGGGGGGCGCACAGATACGCAGTATTTT.

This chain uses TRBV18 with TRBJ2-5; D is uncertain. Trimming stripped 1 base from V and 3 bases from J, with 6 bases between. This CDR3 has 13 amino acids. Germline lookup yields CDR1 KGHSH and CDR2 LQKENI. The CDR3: CASSPRSEETQYF. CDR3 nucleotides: TGTGCCAGCTCACCACGATCGGAAGAGACCCAGTACTTC.

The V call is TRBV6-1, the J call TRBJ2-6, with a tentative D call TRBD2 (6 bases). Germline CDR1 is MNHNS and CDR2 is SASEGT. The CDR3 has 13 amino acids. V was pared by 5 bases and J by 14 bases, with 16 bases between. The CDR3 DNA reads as TGTGCCAGCAGTCTTTTGGGGGGTACTCTCCTGACTTTC. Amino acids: CASSLLGGTLLTF.

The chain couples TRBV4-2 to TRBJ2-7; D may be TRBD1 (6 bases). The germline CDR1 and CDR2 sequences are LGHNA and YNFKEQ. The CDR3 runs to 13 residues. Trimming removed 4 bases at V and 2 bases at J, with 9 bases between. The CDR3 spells CASSPRGTYEQYF. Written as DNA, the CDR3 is TGTGCCAGCAGCCCTAGGGGGACCTACGAGCAGTACTTC.

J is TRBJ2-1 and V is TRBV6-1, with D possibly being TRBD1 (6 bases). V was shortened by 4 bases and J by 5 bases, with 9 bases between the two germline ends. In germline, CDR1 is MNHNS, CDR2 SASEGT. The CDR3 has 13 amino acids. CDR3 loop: CASSGQANNEQFF. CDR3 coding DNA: TGTGCCAGCAGTGGACAGGCCAACAATGAGCAGTTCTTC.

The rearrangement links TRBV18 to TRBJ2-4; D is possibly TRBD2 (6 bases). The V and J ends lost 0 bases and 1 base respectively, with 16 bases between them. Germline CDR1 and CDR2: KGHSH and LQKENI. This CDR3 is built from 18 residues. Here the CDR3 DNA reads TGTGCCAGCTCACCACCCGGGCTAGCGCTTGGGGCCAAAAACATTCAGTACTTC. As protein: CASSPPGLALGAKNIQYF.

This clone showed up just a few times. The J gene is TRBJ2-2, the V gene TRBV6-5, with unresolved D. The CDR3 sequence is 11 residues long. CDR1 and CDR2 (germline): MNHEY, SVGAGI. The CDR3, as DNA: TGTTTCGGAGTCGTGACCGGGGAGCTGTTTTTT. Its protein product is CFGVVTGELFF.